This TCR beta chain was captured by sequencing in a study of blood T cell repertoires in COVID-19. About the research overall: PBMCs, B-cell-depleted T cells, or T cells were the source of the cDNA or gDNA that made up the material.

Original handling: Nucleated cell number was recorded as an estimate derived from reference gene primer amplification. Libraries were prepared by immunoSEQ multiplex PCR; TCRdb keeps only in-frame clonotypes and omits some of them. That table supplies the V and J calls and clone size; D and trimming were determined from the DNA. The profile covers 66,000 or so clones, with over 75% appearing a single time and 8.5% to 10% taken by the ten largest. This clone has a handful of counts. V lost 1 base to trimming and J lost 1 base; unmatched junction nucleotides: 0. The CDR3 has 14 residues. Per germline, CDR1 SGHTA and CDR2 FQGNSA.

Sequenced sample: peripheral blood. This TCR was sampled from a human donor in a cohort sampled during active COVID-19. The rearrangement uses TRBV7-2 and TRBJ1-2; 7 bases fit TRBD1. The CDR3 DNA is TGTGCCAGCAGCTTAGGACAGGGTAACTATGGCTACACCTTC. Translating gives CASSLGQGNYGYTF.